These 25 T cell receptor beta chains were all obtained from the same sample, sequenced in a study of CD8 T cells in Susac syndrome. RNA was extracted with the RNeasy kit, and a quantity of roughly 0.45 to 1 ug was reverse transcribed using random hexamers. Each CDR3 protein is one row after TCRdb ran MiXCR on the immunoSEQ multiplex PCR reads. The repertoire holds approximately 150,000 distinct CDR3 sequences, around 95% seen once, with 0.095% to 0.14% in the top ten. The sequenced sample was CD4+ T cells from PBMCs. These receptors were taken from a human donor with multiple sclerosis.

This rearrangement joins TRBV7-9 to TRBJ2-7; D may match TRBD1 or TRBD2 (5 bases each). Germline loops: CDR1 SEHNR, CDR2 FQNEAQ (reference sequence). V lost 3 bases and J lost 2, with 8 bases in between. CDR3 length: 13 residues. CDR3 in amino acids: CASSFPGPYEQYF. The DNA for the CDR3 is TGTGCCAGCAGCTTTCCGGGGCCCTACGAGCAGTACTTC.

The V call is TRBV7-2, the J call TRBJ1-2, with D perhaps TRBD1 (5 bases). The CDR3 length is 15 residues. With 11 bases removed from V and 0 bases from J, the gap between germline ends came to 19 bases. From germline, CDR1 is SGHTA and CDR2 FQGNSA. The CDR3 protein is CAATRGASSNYGYTF. Here the CDR3 DNA reads TGTGCCGCAACAAGAGGGGCAAGCTCTAACTATGGCTACACCTTC. The full variable domain, completed using reference TRBV7-2 and TRBJ1-2, is GAGVSQSPSNKVTEKGKDVELRCDPISGHTALYWYRQSLGQGLEFLIYFQGNSAPDKSGLPSDRFSAERTGGSVSTLTIQRTQQEDSAVYLCAATRGASSNYGYTFGSGTRLTVV.

The chain carries TRBV12-3 or TRBV12-4 and TRBJ2-5; tentatively, D is TRBD1 (6 bases). The CDR3 sequence is 12 residues long. With 5 bases removed from V and 9 bases from J, the gap between germline ends came to 13 bases. CDR3: CASSLPGAAQYF. The CDR3 coding sequence is TGTGCCAGCAGTCTCCCAGGGGCGGCCCAGTACTTC.

V gene TRBV2 combines with J gene TRBJ1-1; 9 nucleotides align to TRBD1. The CDR3 is made up of 15 amino acids. CDR1 is SNHLY and CDR2 is FYNNEI in the germline V gene. The ends lost 7 bases at V and 4 bases at J; junction bases unmatched: 10. In nucleotides, the CDR3 is TGTGCCAGCACCGAACAGGGGGCTGTGGCCACTGAAGCTTTCTTT. This codes for CASTEQGAVATEAFF.

This chain joins TRBV4-3 and TRBJ1-6; D gene ambiguous. Trimming removed 0 bases from V and 10 bases from J, with 10 bases in between. The CDR3 is made up of 14 amino acids. The germline gives CDR1 LGHNA, CDR2 YSLEER. The CDR3 region is CASSQDIRASPLHF. DNA for the CDR3: TGCGCCAGCAGCCAAGATATAAGGGCCTCACCCCTCCACTTT.

The chain carries TRBV27 and TRBJ1-6; D is unclear. Germline assignment: CDR1 MNHEY and CDR2 SMNVEV (reference sequence). There are 15 residues in the CDR3. V was shortened by 5 bases and J by 8 bases, with 16 bases between the two germline ends. The CDR3 DNA follows: TGTGCCAGCAGTCCAGGAGAGACGCCATATTCACCCCTCCACTTT. Protein sequence: CASSPGETPYSPLHF.

The chain has TRBV12-3 or TRBV12-4 and TRBJ2-3; D ambiguous. Trimming removed 8 bases at V and 13 bases at J, with 16 bases between. The CDR3 contains 11 residues. The CDR3, as DNA: TGTGCCAGCGGCGGACCGTACCACAAGTATTTT. Its protein product is CASGGPYHKYF.

The chain joins TRBV12-3 or TRBV12-4 to TRBJ1-5; 8 nucleotides line up with TRBD1. The CDR3 loop spans 15 amino acids. V shed 3 bases and J 5 bases; nucleotides not matched to a gene: 6. The CDR3 reads CASSFAGGSHQPQHF. CDR3 nucleotide sequence: TGTGCCAGCAGTTTCGCAGGGGGCTCCCATCAGCCCCAGCATTTT.

V is TRBV20-1 and J is TRBJ2-4; 10 bases are a match to TRBD1. Looked up from germline, CDR1 is DFQATT and CDR2 is SNEGSKA (reference sequence). The CDR3 totals 13 residues. V trimming: 5 bases; J trimming: 7 bases; junction bases outside the gene matches: 5. The CDR3: CSAPGTGVNIQYF. The CDR3 nucleotides are TGCAGTGCTCCCGGGACAGGGGTGAACATTCAGTACTTC.

V and J are TRBV29-1 and TRBJ2-1; D not resolved. The CDR3 has 12 amino acids. Trimming removed 4 bases from V and 7 bases from J, with 11 bases in between. The germline CDR1 and CDR2 sequences are SQVTM and ANQGSEA. Written as DNA, the CDR3 is TGCAGCGTTGCCGTTGGGCGGAATGAGCAGTTCTTC. This codes for CSVAVGRNEQFF.

This chain joins TRBV27 and TRBJ2-7, with 7 bases identical to TRBD2. Germline CDR1 is MNHEY and CDR2 is SMNVEV (reference sequence). This CDR3 comprises 15 residues. The J segment lost 1 base and the V segment lost 7 bases, leaving 10 bases of the junction unmatched. The CDR3 DNA is TGTGCCAGCAAAGCCATGGCTAGCGGATCCTACGAGCAGTACTTC. It is translated as CASKAMASGSYEQYF.

The V call is TRBV28, the J call TRBJ2-1; the match to TRBD2 covers 7 bases. Looked up from germline, CDR1 is MDHEN and CDR2 is SYDVKM. The CDR3 loop spans 16 amino acids. The junction had 19 bases not matched to a gene; V was cut back by 6 bases and J by 11 bases. In DNA, the CDR3 is TGTGCCAGCAGCCCCCCGGGGGGTGTTGGGATGAGTAAGCAGTTCTTC. It is translated as CASSPPGGVGMSKQFF.

The chain recombines TRBV3-1 with TRBJ1-2, with 7 bases lining up with TRBD1. V gave up 7 bases and J gave up 4 bases; unmatched junction bases: 12. The CDR3 runs to 15 residues. Germline V lookup: CDR1 LGHDT, CDR2 YNNKEL (reference sequence). The CDR3 is CASIGRAGGSYGYTF. CDR3 in DNA: TGTGCCAGCATCGGCAGGGCAGGGGGTTCCTATGGCTACACCTTC.

The chain links TRBV7-6 to TRBJ2-7; 7 bases agree with TRBD1. Germline-derived CDR1 and CDR2 are SGHVS and FNYEAQ. This CDR3 contains 13 residues. J lost 6 bases, V lost 9 bases, and 11 bases had no gene match. The CDR3 sequence is CASSPARQGEQYF. CDR3 nucleotide sequence: TGTGCCAGTTCGCCCGCGAGACAGGGCGAGCAGTACTTC.

This chain links TRBV10-3 with TRBJ2-7; 9 nucleotides match TRBD2. The germline V gene encodes CDR1 ENHRY and CDR2 SYGVKD. V shed 5 bases, J shed 0 bases, and the junction held 5 bases outside the gene matches. This CDR3 region has 15 residues. Here the CDR3 DNA reads TGTGCCATCAGTATGCGACTAGCGGCCTCCTACGAGCAGTACTTC. This sequence encodes CAISMRLAASYEQYF.

The gene calls are TRBV30 and TRBJ1-2; the match to TRBD1 covers 8 bases. J gave up 3 bases and V 5 bases, and 8 bases lay outside the gene matches. The CDR3 totals 14 residues. Germline CDR1 reads GTSNPN; CDR2 reads SVGIG (reference sequence). The CDR3 reads CAWRMQDRDYGYTF. CDR3 nucleotides: TGTGCCTGGCGGATGCAGGACAGGGACTATGGCTACACCTTC.

The rearrangement links TRBV20-1 to TRBJ2-5; no reliable D call. CDR1 is DFQATT, CDR2 SNEGSKA, per germline (reference sequence). Deletions cut 3 bases from V and 6 bases from J, with 14 bases between. This CDR3 contains 13 residues. The CDR3 DNA is TGCAGTGCTAGGGCCCCTCGGGCAAAGACCCAGTACTTC. This sequence encodes CSARAPRAKTQYF.

The chain has TRBV9 and TRBJ2-2; no definite D call. Trimming took 0 bases from V and 5 from J, leaving 14 bases between them. Germline V gives CDR1 SGDLS, CDR2 YYNGEE. There are 16 residues in the CDR3. The CDR3 DNA follows: TGTGCCAGCAGCGTAGCCCTGTCCCCCAAGACCGGGGAGCTGTTTTTT. Translating gives CASSVALSPKTGELFF.

This sequence joins TRBV4-1 and TRBJ2-3; D might be TRBD2 (6 bases). This CDR3 is 15 amino acids long. CDR1 and CDR2 from the germline V gene are MGHRA and YSYEKL. The germline V and J ends were trimmed by 0 bases and 4 bases, with 11 bases remaining between them. The DNA of the CDR3 is TGCGCCAGCAGCCAAGAACGGGAGCGCCCAGATACGCAGTATTTT. This encodes CASSQERERPDTQYF.

The chain is built from TRBV12-3 or TRBV12-4 and TRBJ2-5; D may be TRBD1 (5 bases). There are 16 residues in the CDR3. Trimming stripped 5 bases from V and 2 bases from J, with 18 bases between. This CDR3 is CASSPSLQGPQETQYF. The DNA for the CDR3 is TGTGCCAGCAGTCCAAGCCTCCAGGGCCCTCAAGAGACCCAGTACTTC.

The DNA for the CDR3 is TGTGCCAGCACAGTAAGCGGGGGGACCTACAATGAGCAGTTCTTC. Encoded protein: CASTVSGGTYNEQFF. The chain couples TRBV6-1 to TRBJ2-1; 9 bases are a match to TRBD2. Germline V gives CDR1 MNHNS, CDR2 SASEGT. With V trimmed by 7 bases and J by 2 bases, 6 bases remained unmatched. This CDR3 spans 15 amino acids.

The rearrangement links TRBV4-1 to TRBJ2-7, with TRBD1 matching over 7 bases. Germline-derived CDR1 and CDR2 are MGHRA and YSYEKL. Trimming removed 0 bases from V and 3 bases from J; junction bases left unmatched: 11. The CDR3 runs to 17 residues. For the CDR3, the DNA is TGCGCCAGCAGCCAAGACTCAGGGACAGCCGAGGGCTACGAGCAGTACTTC. It encodes CASSQDSGTAEGYEQYF.

The chain employs TRBV12-3 or TRBV12-4 and TRBJ1-1; 7 bases agree with TRBD1. After removal of 6 bases from V and 11 bases from J, the junction contained 15 bases not matched to a gene. CDR3 size: 14 residues. DNA of the CDR3: TGTGCCAGCAGCCCAGGGACAGCTTACCCCCGGGCTTTCTTT. Its translation is CASSPGTAYPRAFF.

The rearrangement links TRBV9 to TRBJ2-1, with 10 bases aligning to TRBD2. CDR1 is SGDLS, CDR2 YYNGEE, per germline. Losses at the gene ends were 3 bases for V and 5 bases for J; bases not matched to a gene: 14. The CDR3 length is 18 residues. The CDR3 DNA follows: TGTGCCAGCAGCGGGGGGAGCCTACTAGCGGGGAGCCACAATGAGCAGTTCTTC. This codes for CASSGGSLLAGSHNEQFF.

The chain employs TRBV12-3 or TRBV12-4 and TRBJ1-1; D is possibly TRBD1 (6 bases). The CDR3 consists of 14 residues. The ends were cut back, 6 bases at V and 1 base at J, with 12 bases in the middle. CDR3 in amino acids: CASRIIGGNTEAFF. The CDR3 DNA is TGTGCCAGCAGAATAATAGGGGGGAACACTGAAGCTTTCTTT.